This T cell receptor beta chain comes out of a study of spatial heterogeneity in lung cancer. The overall study: Counts of TCR transcripts in tumor regions correlated strongly with a matched bulk RNA-seq T cell module score.

This CDR3 has 13 residues. V was trimmed by 4 bases and J by 2 bases, leaving 7 bases between them. CDR1 KGHDR and CDR2 SFDVKD come from the germline V gene. This sample's time point: sample taken at primary tumor resection. Without sorting, whole RNA was sequenced from tumor, nontumor lung or frozen PBMC. General observations from the study: Among tumor T cells, estimated coverage was roughly 7% for alpha chains and 13% for beta chains. Intratumoral expanded alpha and beta TCR counts were found to track tumor mutation counts. Tallies of expanded TCRs, which were sorted into ubiquitous and regional groups, correlated with counts of ubiquitous and regional nonsynonymous mutations, respectively.

TCRdb fed the 5' RACE reads into MiXCR, producing one record per CDR3 protein. Altogether 9,500 or so distinct CDR3 sequences are present, around an eighth being singletons, with the ten largest covering roughly an eighth. This clonotype was seen repeatedly, ten times or more. Its specificity is unknown. This beta chain turned up in a library designed for alpha chains; as an off-target read, its abundance says little. This receptor was taken from a male donor with early-stage non-small cell lung cancer. V usage is TRBV24-1 and J usage is TRBJ1-1; D call uncertain. This material consisted of lung tumor tissue, taken at surgery. The CDR3 here is CATSESTNTEAFF. CDR3 DNA sequence: TGTGCCACCAGTGAGAGCACCAACACTGAAGCTTTCTTT.